The 28 T cell receptor beta chains below were found in one sample sequenced in a study of post-analysis software for immune sequencing data. Included in the TCR beta cDNA libraries were unique molecular identifiers. Using its own MiXCR run on the PCR reads, TCRdb lists one record per CDR3 protein. The repertoire holds roughly 160,000 distinct CDR3 sequences, with 30% to 45% as singletons. The source was blood, collected after autologous hematopoietic stem cell transplantation. The receptors shown here come from a girl aged 5 to 17 with multiple sclerosis.

The chain's CDR3 is CASSQDFPSDRGYEQYF. CDR3 coding DNA: TGCGCCAGCAGCCAAGATTTCCCCAGCGACAGGGGTTACGAGCAGTACTTC. The chain employs TRBV4-3 and TRBJ2-7; the match to TRBD1 covers 8 bases. The CDR3 has 17 residues. The V segment lost 0 bases and the J segment 4 bases; nucleotides outside the gene matches: 11. The germline CDR1 and CDR2 sequences are LGHNA and YSLEER.

This clonotype was picked up one time. This rearrangement joins TRBV12-3 or TRBV12-4 to TRBJ2-3; no firm D call. The CDR3 has 16 amino acids. Trimming cost V 6 bases and J 4 bases, with 20 bases left between them. The CDR3 reads CASRILSGAGPDTQYF. In nucleotides, the CDR3 is TGTGCCAGCAGGATCCTTTCTGGCGCCGGACCAGATACGCAGTATTTT.

This chain connects TRBV7-9 to TRBJ2-1, with D tentatively TRBD1 (6 bases). Germline V gene lookup returns CDR1 SEHNR and CDR2 FQNEAQ (reference sequence). CDR3 size: 16 residues. V was cut by 1 base and J by 0 bases, with 10 bases left in between. The CDR3 is CASSLVRDNSYNEQFF. CDR3 bases: TGTGCCAGCAGCTTAGTGAGGGACAACTCCTACAATGAGCAGTTCTTC.

The gene calls are TRBV7-8 and TRBJ2-7, with 7 bases matching TRBD1. V was clipped by 5 bases and J by 3 bases; unmatched bases: 7. This CDR3 comprises 14 residues. CDR1 is SGHVS, CDR2 FQNEAQ, per germline. The CDR3 DNA is TGTGCCAGCAGCCCATTTTCAGGGGGCTACGAGCAGTACTTC. Translation gives CASSPFSGGYEQYF.

With regard to this clonotype: A much bigger clone sits one base away, suggesting this may be a read error. This sequence joins TRBV12-3 or TRBV12-4 and TRBJ2-3, with D perhaps matching TRBD2 (6 bases). The CDR3 extends over 16 amino acids. CDR3 DNA sequence: TGTGCCAGCAGTTTTTCGGCTCTCGGGGGAGCAGATACGGAGTATTTT. This translates into CASSFSALGGADTEYF.

This clonotype was recorded a few times. The gene calls are TRBV7-3 and TRBJ1-1, with D possibly matching TRBD1 (6 bases). V lost 5 bases and J 0 bases, leaving 10 bases between the germline ends. This CDR3 region has 14 residues. Germline V lookup: CDR1 SGHTA, CDR2 FQGTGA. The CDR3 DNA is TGTGCCAGCAGCCCGGGGGGCCTGAACACTGAAGCTTTCTTT. Translated: CASSPGGLNTEAFF.

In this sample, this clonotype turned up once. CDR3 bases: TGCAGCGTTCTTGGGTTTTGGGGAGGAGCTGGGGCCAACGTCCTGACTTTC. Its translation is CSVLGFWGGAGANVLTF. This chain uses TRBV29-1 with TRBJ2-6; tentatively, D is TRBD2 (6 bases). Germline V CDR1 and CDR2: SQVTM, ANQGSEA. Trimming cost V 5 bases and J 2 bases, with 19 bases left between them. The CDR3 covers 17 residues.

The chain employs TRBV7-6 and TRBJ1-2; 11 bases align to TRBD1. The CDR3 has 16 residues. Germline values: CDR1 SGHVS, CDR2 FNYEAQ. After removal of 5 bases from V and 2 bases from J, the junction contained 7 bases not matched to a gene. CDR3 DNA: TGTGCCAGCAGCCTATGGGACAGGGGGGGAAACTATGGCTACACCTTC. It specifies CASSLWDRGGNYGYTF.

The chain couples TRBV24-1 to TRBJ1-5; no clear D gene. The CDR3 loop spans 12 amino acids. Trimming took 4 bases from V and 7 from J, leaving 7 bases between them. Per germline, CDR1 KGHDR and CDR2 SFDVKD. CDR3 sequence (DNA): TGTGCCACCAGTGACCCAGGCCAGCCCCAGCATTTT. Its translation: CATSDPGQPQHF.

This chain joins TRBV7-8 and TRBJ2-1, with TRBD2 matching over 14 bases. Trimming at V came to 5 bases and at J to 7 bases, leaving 4 bases not matched to a gene. Germline V gene sequence: CDR1 SGHVS, CDR2 FQNEAQ. The CDR3 is made up of 15 amino acids. The CDR3 protein is CASSDGLAGGNEQFF. The CDR3 DNA reads TGTGCCAGCAGCGACGGACTAGCGGGAGGTAATGAGCAGTTCTTC.

The chain couples TRBV10-3 to TRBJ2-3; D uncertain. V was clipped by 2 bases and J by 5 bases, with 14 bases between them. CDR3 length: 15 amino acids. Per germline, CDR1 ENHRY and CDR2 SYGVKD. The CDR3 loop is CAISEAGIAGDTQYF. The CDR3 nucleotides read TGTGCCATCAGTGAGGCTGGAATTGCCGGAGATACGCAGTATTTT.

This clonotype occurred a few times. This sequence joins TRBV6-6 and TRBJ1-5, with D perhaps matching TRBD1 (5 bases). Germline V lookup: CDR1 MNHNY, CDR2 SVGAGI (reference sequence). The length of the CDR3 is 15 residues. V lost 2 bases, J lost 0 bases, and 8 bases lay in between. The CDR3 DNA reads as TGTGCCAGCAGTTACAAAGGGGATAGCAATCAGCCCCAGCATTTT. Its protein product is CASSYKGDSNQPQHF.

The chain combines TRBV18 with TRBJ2-6; D may be TRBD1 (6 bases). The CDR3 spans 21 residues. Trimming stripped 1 base from V and 0 bases from J, with 22 bases between. Germline loops: CDR1 KGHSH, CDR2 LQKENI. The CDR3, as DNA: TGTGCCAGCTCACCACTACCGGGACAAGACCTCCCCTCCTCTGGGGCCAACGTCCTGACTTTC. It translates to CASSPLPGQDLPSSGANVLTF.

The chain combines TRBV5-1 with TRBJ2-1, with D possibly being TRBD1 (6 bases). The germline V gene has CDR1 SGHRS and CDR2 YFSETQ. The CDR3 has 13 amino acids. Trimming took off 2 bases at V and 10 bases at J, with 13 bases between the two ends. The CDR3 loop reads CASSFRGNYEQFF. The CDR3 DNA reads as TGCGCCAGCAGCTTTAGGGGGAACTACGAGCAGTTCTTC.

The chain uses TRBV5-1 and TRBJ1-1, with unresolved D. The CDR3 sequence is 14 residues long. The germline V and J ends were trimmed by 0 bases and 4 bases, with 10 bases remaining between them. Germline V CDR1 and CDR2: SGHRS, YFSETQ. CDR3 bases: TGCGCCAGCAGCTTGGGAGTAGGGATCACTGAAGCTTTCTTT. Protein sequence: CASSLGVGITEAFF.

V and J are TRBV25-1 and TRBJ2-7; D gene uncertain. CDR1 and CDR2 (germline): MGHDK, SYGVNS. V gave up 6 bases and J gave up 5 bases, with 11 bases separating them. The CDR3 loop spans 12 amino acids. The CDR3 loop is CASSRIIDEQYF. The CDR3, as DNA: TGTGCCAGCAGCCGAATCATTGACGAGCAGTACTTC.

The rearrangement joins TRBV20-1 to TRBJ2-1; D is possibly TRBD2 (5 bases). V was trimmed by 6 bases and J by 12 bases, leaving 15 bases between them. CDR3 length equals 11 residues. CDR1 and CDR2 (germline): DFQATT, SNEGSKA (reference sequence). CDR3 loop: CSADHPEGQFF. The CDR3 DNA reads TGCAGTGCCGACCATCCCGAGGGGCAGTTCTTC.

This clonotype was observed a handful of times. The genes are TRBV20-1 and TRBJ2-6; weak D call: TRBD2 (6 bases). The V end lost 1 base, the J end lost 4 bases, and 17 bases lay between the germline ends. CDR1 is DFQATT and CDR2 is SNEGSKA in the germline V gene (reference sequence). The CDR3 has 17 amino acids. The CDR3 protein is CSARGGGNPLGANVLTF. CDR3 sequence (DNA): TGCAGTGCTAGAGGAGGAGGGAACCCCTTGGGGGCCAACGTCCTGACTTTC.

The table lists this clonotype with many counts. The V gene is TRBV20-1, the J gene TRBJ2-5; D is undetermined. The CDR3 has 14 residues. In germline, CDR1 is DFQATT, CDR2 SNEGSKA (reference sequence). Between the trimmed V and J ends, which lost 0 bases and 5 bases, there was a span of 13 bases. CDR3 sequence reads: CSARDRPGGETQYF. The CDR3 nucleotides read TGCAGTGCTAGAGATCGTCCTGGTGGGGAGACCCAGTACTTC.

This chain joins TRBV18 and TRBJ2-7, with TRBD2 matching over 10 bases. Germline V gene sequence: CDR1 KGHSH, CDR2 LQKENI. The V gene end was trimmed by 2 bases and the J gene end by 5 bases; junction bases not matched to a gene: 6. This CDR3 has 15 amino acids. The CDR3, as DNA: TGTGCCAGCTCACCAGGCTTAGCGGGAGGTCACGAGCAGTACTTC. Translating gives CASSPGLAGGHEQYF.

The chain is built from TRBV28 and TRBJ2-3, with D possibly being TRBD2 (6 bases). CDR1 and CDR2 (germline): MDHEN, SYDVKM. This CDR3 comprises 16 residues. The V gene lost 7 bases and the J gene lost 3 bases, with 20 bases spanning the gap. The CDR3 region is CASNSRASEETDTQYF. The CDR3 DNA reads as TGTGCCAGCAACTCCAGGGCTAGCGAGGAGACAGATACGCAGTATTTT.

The V gene is TRBV5-1, the J gene TRBJ2-2, with 7 bases lining up with TRBD1. V gave up 2 bases and J gave up 8 bases; unmatched junction bases: 12. Germline CDR1 SGHRS, CDR2 YFSETQ. CDR3 length: 16 amino acids. The CDR3 DNA reads TGCGCCAGCAGCTTAGCCGGGACAGACCACCCTGGGGAGCTGTTTTTT. This translates into CASSLAGTDHPGELFF.

The rearrangement links TRBV6-2 or TRBV6-3 to TRBJ2-1; no reliable D call. V was pared by 3 bases and J by 8 bases, with 14 bases between. The CDR3 runs 14 residues. Germline CDR1 is MNHEY and CDR2 is SVGEGT. The CDR3 reads CASSYSRPDDEQFF. DNA of the CDR3: TGTGCCAGCAGTTATTCTCGCCCCGATGATGAGCAGTTCTTC.

This chain's CDR3 is CASSTPGQGAVAEAFF. CDR3 bases: TGTGCCAGCAGTACCCCGGGACAGGGGGCCGTAGCTGAAGCTTTCTTT. The V call is TRBV6-5, the J call TRBJ1-1, with TRBD1 matching over 12 bases. From germline, CDR1 is MNHEY and CDR2 SVGAGI. With 5 bases clipped from V and 6 bases from J, the junction kept 10 bases outside the gene matches. The CDR3 sequence is 16 residues long.

This clonotype was counted at least ten times. This sequence joins TRBV9 and TRBJ2-7; tentatively, D is TRBD2 (5 bases). V lost 0 bases and J 1 base, leaving 11 bases between the germline ends. CDR1 SGDLS and CDR2 YYNGEE come from the germline V gene. CDR3 length: 15 amino acids. Written as DNA, the CDR3 is TGTGCCAGCAGCGTAGGCAGCGGACCATCCTACGAGCAGTACTTC. Translation: CASSVGSGPSYEQYF.

This clonotype has a handful of counts. The rearrangement joins TRBV6-1 to TRBJ2-5; D gene unclear. Germline assignment: CDR1 MNHNS and CDR2 SASEGT. The CDR3 length is 14 residues. Trimming cost V 4 bases and J 2 bases, with 11 bases left between them. The CDR3 DNA sequence: TGTGCCAGCAGTGTTTTGTGGAGACAAGAGACCCAGTACTTC. Amino acid sequence: CASSVLWRQETQYF.

The V gene is TRBV20-1, the J gene TRBJ2-7; D not resolved. CDR1 is DFQATT and CDR2 is SNEGSKA in the germline V gene (reference sequence). The length of the CDR3 is 13 residues. The V and J ends lost 3 bases and 2 bases respectively, with 11 bases between them. For the CDR3, the DNA is TGCAGTGCTAGTGAGACTGGGACCTACGAGCAGTACTTC. It specifies CSASETGTYEQYF.

This chain links TRBV12-3 or TRBV12-4 with TRBJ2-7; TRBD1 might be the D (6 bases). The CDR3 has 15 amino acids. Trimming pared 5 bases from V and 0 bases from J, leaving 14 bases between. The CDR3 DNA reads TGTGCCAGCAGTAGACAGGACACGATCTCCTACGAGCAGTACTTC. Its protein product is CASSRQDTISYEQYF.